These 13 T cell receptor beta chains share one sample of origin, sequenced in a study of T cells after somatic rescue of genetic block. TCRdb's copy holds only in-frame clones and misses some; the assay was immunoSEQ multiplex PCR. The data hold several thousand clones, with approximately 80% observed a single time. The specimen was peripheral blood mononuclear cells (PBMCs). The receptors stem from a boy younger than 18.

The J gene is TRBJ1-1, the V gene TRBV7-3; D is uncertain. The ends were cut back, 3 bases at V and 6 bases at J, with 11 bases in the middle. CDR3 length: 13 residues. Per the germline V gene, CDR1 is SGHTA and CDR2 is FQGTGA. The CDR3 is CASSLAGNAEAFF. Here the CDR3 DNA reads TGTGCCAGCAGCTTGGCCGGTAATGCTGAAGCTTTCTTT.

The chain is built from TRBV18 and TRBJ1-2; 9 positions match TRBD1. The CDR3 contains 14 residues. CDR1 KGHSH and CDR2 LQKENI come from the germline V gene. V shed 3 bases, J shed 6 bases, and the junction held 5 bases outside the gene matches. The CDR3 DNA reads TGTGCCAGCTCACCCCTACAGGGGGCTGATGGCTACACCTTC. Its translation: CASSPLQGADGYTF.

J is TRBJ2-5 and V is TRBV5-6; 8 positions agree with TRBD2. The CDR3 length is 15 residues. CDR1 and CDR2 from the germline V gene are SGHDT and YYEEEE. V dropped 0 bases and J dropped 4; count of bases not matched to a gene: 5. The CDR3 spells CASSLDPGLGETQYF. CDR3 in DNA: TGTGCCAGCAGCTTGGATCCGGGACTAGGAGAGACCCAGTACTTC.

This clone was seen only once. Here the CDR3 reads CASSYMANYEQYF. DNA of the CDR3: TGTGCCAGCAGTTACATGGCTAACTACGAGCAGTACTTC. This rearrangement joins TRBV6-9 to TRBJ2-7; D is unresolved. V lost 3 bases, J lost 3 bases, and 9 bases lay in between. The CDR3 has 13 amino acids. The germline V gene encodes CDR1 MNHGY and CDR2 SVAAGI.

This chain links TRBV7-3 with TRBJ2-1; 12 positions match TRBD2. The germline V gene encodes CDR1 SGHTA and CDR2 FQGTGA. This CDR3 contains 17 residues. V lost 1 base and J lost 8; bases outside the gene matches: 9. CDR3 amino acids: CASSLNPTSGRWYEQFF. In DNA form, the CDR3 reads TGTGCCAGCAGCTTAAATCCAACTAGCGGGAGGTGGTATGAGCAGTTCTTC.

This clone was picked up a small number of times. This rearrangement joins TRBV10-2 to TRBJ2-2; 10 bases map to TRBD2. V trimming: 8 bases; J trimming: 5 bases; junction bases outside the gene matches: 5. Germline V gene sequence: CDR1 WSHSY, CDR2 SAAADI. This CDR3 region has 14 residues. DNA of the CDR3: TGCGCCAGCCGGCTAGCGGGAGAGACCGGGGAGCTGTTTTTT. It encodes CASRLAGETGELFF.

This clone was counted only a few times. The chain uses TRBV2 and TRBJ1-6; a weak D match, TRBD1 (6 bases). The CDR3 loop spans 13 amino acids. Germline V gives CDR1 SNHLY, CDR2 FYNNEI. Trimming removed 4 bases at V and 8 bases at J, with 9 bases between. CDR3 in amino acids: CASSGQVDSPLHF. The DNA of the CDR3 is TGTGCCAGCAGTGGACAGGTGGATTCACCCCTCCACTTT.

V usage is TRBV29-1 and J usage is TRBJ2-5, with 9 nucleotides matching TRBD1. V trimming: 4 bases; J trimming: 3 bases; junction bases outside the gene matches: 6. From germline, CDR1 is SQVTM and CDR2 ANQGSEA. The CDR3 is made up of 14 amino acids. In DNA form, the CDR3 reads TGCAGCGTTGCCGGGGGACAGGGTGAAGAGACCCAGTACTTC. Translation: CSVAGGQGEETQYF. The variable domain in full, with the rest retrieved from reference TRBV29-1 and TRBJ2-5, is SAVISQKPSRDICQRGTSLTIQCQVDSQVTMMFWYRQQPGQSLTLIATANQGSEATYESGFVIDKFPISRPNLTFSTLTVSNMSPEDSSIYLCSVAGGQGEETQYFGPGTRLLVL.

This chain connects TRBV5-6 to TRBJ1-1; TRBD1 matches at 8 bases. V shed 0 bases and J 7 bases; nucleotides not matched to a gene: 8. CDR3 length equals 15 residues. Looked up from germline, CDR1 is SGHDT and CDR2 is YYEEEE. CDR3 DNA sequence: TGTGCCAGCAGCTTGGGGGACAGGATAATATTTGAAGCTTTCTTT. It translates to CASSLGDRIIFEAFF.

Worth noting for this clone: Relative to the germline gene, one junction end is altered; a read error may explain this. V and J are TRBV7-9 and TRBJ2-7; 8 bases align to TRBD1. Germline loops: CDR1 SEHNR, CDR2 FQNEAQ (reference sequence). There are 14 residues in the CDR3. The CDR3 bases are TGCGCCAGCAGTTTAACAGGGGGGCTCTACGAGCAGTACTTC. This codes for CASSLTGGLYEQYF. The variable domain in full, completed from reference TRBV7-9 and TRBJ2-7, reads DTGVSQNPRHKITKRGQNVTFRCDPISEHNRLYWYRQTLGQGPEFLTYFQNEAQLEKSRLLSDRFSAERPKGSFSTLEIQRTEQGDSAMYLCASSLTGGLYEQYFGPGTRLTVT.

DNA of the CDR3: TGTGCCAGTAGTATAGATCTTGTGGGGAGGAATGAGCAGTTCTTC. Translated: CASSIDLVGRNEQFF. The chain couples TRBV19 to TRBJ2-1; possible D gene TRBD2, 6 bases. Trimming removed 0 bases at V and 7 bases at J, with 13 bases between. The germline V gene has CDR1 LNHDA and CDR2 SQIVND (reference sequence). The CDR3 has 15 residues.

The CDR3 protein is CASKRGLTGDTQYF. In DNA, the CDR3 is TGTGCCAGCAAAAGGGGGCTCACCGGAGATACGCAGTATTTT. This chain connects TRBV2 to TRBJ2-3, with 7 nucleotides matching TRBD1. This CDR3 has 14 amino acids. The junction had 9 bases not matched to a gene; V was cut back by 7 bases and J by 5 bases. Germline V gene lookup returns CDR1 SNHLY and CDR2 FYNNEI.

This clone is medium-sized within its sample. The genes are TRBV11-2 and TRBJ1-2; D remains unclear. Germline lookup yields CDR1 SGHAT and CDR2 FQNNGV. V gave up 1 base and J gave up 2 bases, with 11 bases separating them. This CDR3 comprises 15 residues. In DNA, the CDR3 is TGTGCCAGCAGCTTAGCCCCTGACACCAACTATGGCTACACCTTC. Amino acid sequence: CASSLAPDTNYGYTF.